One and the same sample provided the 13 T cell receptor beta chains below, sequenced in a study of shared clonotypes between healthy human individuals. Sequenced by immunoSEQ multiplex PCR; TCRdb stores in-frame clones only, minus some. The sample holds about 1 million clones, around four fifths seen once. The material sequenced was memory CD4+ T cells sorted from blood. Subset of the sample: CD45RA-negative fraction. The origin of the receptors is a man between 18 and 29 years old in good health.

This clone has only one observation. This chain uses TRBV11-1 with TRBJ2-7; D call uncertain. The CDR3 is made up of 15 amino acids. Germline lookup yields CDR1 SGHAT and CDR2 FQDESV (reference sequence). V gave up 1 base and J gave up 2 bases, with 12 bases separating them. The CDR3 nucleotides read TGTGCCAGCAGCTTAGGTACGTCACGGACCTACGAGCAGTACTTC. Encoded protein: CASSLGTSRTYEQYF.

CDR3 nucleotide sequence: TGCAGCGTTGAAGTAGCGGGAGGCGTAGACGAGCAGTACTTC. Translated: CSVEVAGGVDEQYF. The chain uses TRBV29-1 and TRBJ2-5, with TRBD2 matching over 10 bases. The closer fit of TRBJ2-7 to the DNA end suggests the J call may be wrong. CDR1 SQVTM and CDR2 ANQGSEA come from the germline V gene. The CDR3 sequence is 14 residues long.

The V call is TRBV6-1, the J call TRBJ2-4; 7 bases are shared with TRBD2. CDR1 and CDR2 (germline): MNHNS, SASEGT. The trim removed 5 bases at V and 9 bases at J, leaving 4 bases unmatched. The CDR3 is 12 amino acids. CDR3 in DNA: TGTGCCAGCAGTAGAGGGGAGGGCATTCAGTACTTC. Translating gives CASSRGEGIQYF.

This chain connects TRBV11-2 to TRBJ2-5; no reliable D call. CDR3 length equals 13 residues. From germline, CDR1 is SGHAT and CDR2 FQNNGV. Trimming cost V 6 bases and J 3 bases, with 11 bases left between them. The DNA for the CDR3 is TGTGCCAGCAGTTACACCATAGAAGAGACCCAGTACTTC. This sequence encodes CASSYTIEETQYF. The full variable domain, rest sourced from reference TRBV11-2 and TRBJ2-5, is EAGVAQSPRYKIIEKRQSVAFWCNPISGHATLYWYQQILGQGPKLLIQFQNNGVVDDSQLPKDRFSAERLKGVDSTLKIQPAKLEDSAVYLCASSYTIEETQYFGPGTRLLVL.

J is TRBJ2-7 and V is TRBV15, with D possibly being TRBD2 (6 bases). CDR1 and CDR2 from the germline V gene are LNHNV and YYDKDF (reference sequence). V lost 5 bases and J 2 bases, leaving 19 bases between the germline ends. The CDR3 covers 16 residues. CDR3 region: CATSEGAQEGPYEQYF. In DNA form, the CDR3 reads TGTGCCACCAGCGAGGGCGCACAGGAGGGACCCTACGAGCAGTACTTC.

The chain couples TRBV30 to TRBJ1-3; weak D call: TRBD1 (6 bases). V was cut by 0 bases and J by 2 bases, with 17 bases left in between. CDR3 length equals 17 residues. The germline V gene has CDR1 GTSNPN and CDR2 SVGIG (reference sequence). The DNA of the CDR3 is TGTGCCTGGAGTGTACCGGGCAGGGGCGTAGCTGGAAACACCATATATTTT. It encodes CAWSVPGRGVAGNTIYF.

CDR3 DNA sequence: TGTGCCAGCAGCGGGGGACTAGCGGGGAATGAGCAGTTCTTC. Residues: CASSGGLAGNEQFF. The chain combines TRBV2 with TRBJ2-1; 13 bases line up with TRBD2. Germline V CDR1 and CDR2: SNHLY, FYNNEI. The CDR3 length is 14 residues. J was trimmed by 7 bases and V by 6 bases; bases with no gene match: 3. Variable domain in full (rest from reference TRBV2 and TRBJ2-1): EPEVTQTPSHQVTQMGQEVILRCVPISNHLYFYWYRQILGQKVEFLVSFYNNEISEKSEIFDDQFSVERPDGSNFTLKIRSTKLEDSAMYFCASSGGLAGNEQFFGPGTRLTVL.

The chain uses TRBV6-4 and TRBJ1-2, with 12 nucleotides matching TRBD1. The V gene's germline CDR1 is MRHNA and CDR2 SNTAGT. V lost 5 bases to trimming and J lost 6 bases; unmatched junction nucleotides: 4. The CDR3 covers 14 residues. Here the CDR3 reads CASSPGQGADGYTF. The CDR3 DNA follows: TGTGCCAGCAGTCCGGGACAGGGGGCCGATGGCTACACCTTC.

This clone was detected many times. The V gene is TRBV7-3, the J gene TRBJ2-3; D perhaps matches TRBD2 (5 bases). This CDR3 spans 15 amino acids. Germline loops: CDR1 SGHTA, CDR2 FQGTGA. V lost 1 base and J lost 2, with 10 bases in between. DNA for the CDR3: TGTGCCAGCAGCTTAAGGGCGGGTCCCACAGATACGCAGTATTTT. This encodes CASSLRAGPTDTQYF.

This clone turned up a few times. The genes are TRBV28 and TRBJ1-6; possible D gene TRBD1, 5 bases. Between the trimmed V and J ends, which lost 6 bases and 10 bases, there was a span of 16 bases. The CDR3 sequence is 14 residues long. Per germline, CDR1 MDHEN and CDR2 SYDVKM. CDR3 nucleotides: TGTGCCAGCAGCCGGGACGGGGGGTGGTCACCCCTCCACTTT. Protein product: CASSRDGGWSPLHF.

J is TRBJ2-3 and V is TRBV7-9; TRBD1 matches 8 bases. V trimming: 6 bases; J trimming: 3 bases; junction bases outside the gene matches: 5. CDR1 is SEHNR and CDR2 is FQNEAQ in the germline V gene (reference sequence). The CDR3 extends over 14 amino acids. CDR3 sequence (DNA): TGTGCCAGCAGTTGGGACAGGATGACAGATACGCAGTATTTT. It specifies CASSWDRMTDTQYF.

In its sample, this clone was seen a few times. The gene calls are TRBV5-4 and TRBJ1-2, with 8 bases fitting TRBD1. Germline V gene data show CDR1 as SGHNT and CDR2 as YYREEE (reference sequence). The CDR3 is 15 amino acids. The J segment lost 4 bases and the V segment lost 4 bases, leaving 9 bases of the junction unmatched. CDR3 bases: TGTGCCAGCAGCAGTCAGGGGGCGCGGGGCTATGGCTACACCTTC. It encodes CASSSQGARGYGYTF.

J is TRBJ2-7 and V is TRBV19, with D perhaps given as TRBD1 or TRBD2 (5 bases each). Germline lookup yields CDR1 LNHDA and CDR2 SQIVND (reference sequence). This CDR3 has 15 residues. The V end was cut by 3 bases, the J end by 7 bases, with 19 bases between. The CDR3 spells CASSISGPTYVEQYF. The CDR3 coding sequence is TGTGCCAGTAGTATCTCGGGACCAACCTATGTGGAGCAGTACTTC.